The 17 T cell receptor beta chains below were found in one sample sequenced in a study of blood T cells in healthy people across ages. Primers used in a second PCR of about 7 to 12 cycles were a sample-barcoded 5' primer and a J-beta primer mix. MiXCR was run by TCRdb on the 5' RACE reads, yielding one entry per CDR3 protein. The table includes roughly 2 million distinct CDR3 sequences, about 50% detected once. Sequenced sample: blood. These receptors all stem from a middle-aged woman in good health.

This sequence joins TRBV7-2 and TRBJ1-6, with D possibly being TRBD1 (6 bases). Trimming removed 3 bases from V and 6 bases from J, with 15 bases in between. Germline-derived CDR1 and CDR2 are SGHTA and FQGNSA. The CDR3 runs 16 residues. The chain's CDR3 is CASSFTGQSINSPLHF. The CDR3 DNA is TGTGCCAGCAGCTTTACAGGGCAATCAATTAATTCACCCCTCCACTTT.

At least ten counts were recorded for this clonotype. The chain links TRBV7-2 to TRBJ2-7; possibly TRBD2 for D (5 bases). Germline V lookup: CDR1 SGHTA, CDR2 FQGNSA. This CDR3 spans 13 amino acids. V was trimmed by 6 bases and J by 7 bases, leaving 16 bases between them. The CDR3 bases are TGTGCCAGCAGTTTAAGAGGGTTGGGGGAGCAGTACTTC. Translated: CASSLRGLGEQYF.

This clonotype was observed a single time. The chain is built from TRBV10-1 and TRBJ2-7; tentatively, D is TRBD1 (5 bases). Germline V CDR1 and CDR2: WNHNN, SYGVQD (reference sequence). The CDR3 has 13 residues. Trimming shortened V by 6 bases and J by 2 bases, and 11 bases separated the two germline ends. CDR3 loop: CASSRREAYEQYF. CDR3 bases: TGCGCCAGCAGCCGCAGGGAAGCCTACGAGCAGTACTTC.

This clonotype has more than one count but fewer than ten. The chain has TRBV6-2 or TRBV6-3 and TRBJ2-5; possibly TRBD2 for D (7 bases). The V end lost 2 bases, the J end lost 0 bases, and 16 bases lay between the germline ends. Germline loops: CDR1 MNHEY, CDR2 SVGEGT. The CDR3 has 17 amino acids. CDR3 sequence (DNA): TGTGCCAGCAGTTACGTCTTGGGAGGGGGGAACCAAGAGACCCAGTACTTC. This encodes CASSYVLGGGNQETQYF.

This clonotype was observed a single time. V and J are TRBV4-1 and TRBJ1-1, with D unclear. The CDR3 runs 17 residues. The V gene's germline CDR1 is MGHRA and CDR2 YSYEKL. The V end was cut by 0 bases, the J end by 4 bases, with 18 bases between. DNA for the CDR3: TGCGCCAGCAGCCAAGATCCCCAGGTCATGGCGGCCACTGAAGCTTTCTTT. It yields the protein CASSQDPQVMAATEAFF.

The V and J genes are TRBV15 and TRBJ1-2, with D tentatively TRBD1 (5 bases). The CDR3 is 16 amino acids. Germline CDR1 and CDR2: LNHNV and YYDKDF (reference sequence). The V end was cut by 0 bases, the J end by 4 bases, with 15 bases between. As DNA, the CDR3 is TGTGCCACCAGCAGAGACCGGGACCTAAACTTCTATGGCTACACCTTC. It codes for CATSRDRDLNFYGYTF.

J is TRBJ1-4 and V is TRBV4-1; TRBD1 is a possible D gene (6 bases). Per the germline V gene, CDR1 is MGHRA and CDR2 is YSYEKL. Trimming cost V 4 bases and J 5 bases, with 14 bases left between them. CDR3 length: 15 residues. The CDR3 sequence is CASSPRGQANEKLFF. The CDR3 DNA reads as TGCGCCAGCAGCCCGCGGGGGCAGGCAAATGAAAAACTGTTTTTT.

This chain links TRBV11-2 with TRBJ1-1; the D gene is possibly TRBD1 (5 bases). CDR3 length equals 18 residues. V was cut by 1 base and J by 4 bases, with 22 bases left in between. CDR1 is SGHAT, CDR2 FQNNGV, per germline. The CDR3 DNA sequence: TGTGCCAGCAGCTTAGTAAGGGGCGCGGGCAATCGGGGCACTGAAGCTTTCTTT. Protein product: CASSLVRGAGNRGTEAFF.

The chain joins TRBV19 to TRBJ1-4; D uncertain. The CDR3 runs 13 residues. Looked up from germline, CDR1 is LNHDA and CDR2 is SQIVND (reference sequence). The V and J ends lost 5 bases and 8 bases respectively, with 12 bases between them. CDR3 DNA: TGTGCCAGTAGTTCGGGGTTATTAGAAAAACTGTTTTTT. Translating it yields CASSSGLLEKLFF.

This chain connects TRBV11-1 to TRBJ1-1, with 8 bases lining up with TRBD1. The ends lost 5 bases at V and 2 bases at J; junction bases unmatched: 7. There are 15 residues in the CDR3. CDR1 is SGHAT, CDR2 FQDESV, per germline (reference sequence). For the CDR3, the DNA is TGTGCCAGCAGCGCGTTCGGACAGGGAAACACTGAAGCTTTCTTT. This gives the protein CASSAFGQGNTEAFF.

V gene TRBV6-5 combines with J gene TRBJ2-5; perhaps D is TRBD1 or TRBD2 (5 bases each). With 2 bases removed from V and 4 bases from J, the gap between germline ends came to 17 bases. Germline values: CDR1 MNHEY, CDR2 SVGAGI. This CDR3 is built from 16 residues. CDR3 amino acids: CASSYAWDLRVETQYF. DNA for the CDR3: TGTGCCAGCAGTTACGCGTGGGACCTGCGAGTAGAGACCCAGTACTTC.

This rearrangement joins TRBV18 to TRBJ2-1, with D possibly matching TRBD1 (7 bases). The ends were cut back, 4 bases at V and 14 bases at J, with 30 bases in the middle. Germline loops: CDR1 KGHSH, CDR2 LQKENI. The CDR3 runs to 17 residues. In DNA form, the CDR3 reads TGTGCCAGCTCACGACACCCGGCGGGAAGCAACACAGGGGTGAAGTTCTTC. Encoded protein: CASSRHPAGSNTGVKFF.

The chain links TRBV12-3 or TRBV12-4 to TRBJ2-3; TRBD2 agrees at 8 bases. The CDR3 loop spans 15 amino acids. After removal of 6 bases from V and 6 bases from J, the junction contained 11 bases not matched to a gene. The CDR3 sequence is CASSSGGAPGDTQYF. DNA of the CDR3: TGTGCCAGCAGCTCCGGGGGGGCTCCGGGGGATACGCAGTATTTT.

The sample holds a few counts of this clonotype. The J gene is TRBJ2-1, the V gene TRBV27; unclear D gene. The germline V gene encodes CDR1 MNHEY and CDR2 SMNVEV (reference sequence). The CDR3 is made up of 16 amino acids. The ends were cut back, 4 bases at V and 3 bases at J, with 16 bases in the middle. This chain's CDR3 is CASSYSSRPSYNEQFF. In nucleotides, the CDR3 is TGTGCCAGCAGTTACAGTAGTCGTCCTAGCTACAATGAGCAGTTCTTC.

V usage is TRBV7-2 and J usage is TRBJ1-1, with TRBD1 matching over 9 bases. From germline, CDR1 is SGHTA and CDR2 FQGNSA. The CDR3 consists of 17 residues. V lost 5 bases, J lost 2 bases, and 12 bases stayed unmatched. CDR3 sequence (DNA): TGTGCCAGCAGCCTTACGGACAGGGGTTTTAGTAACACTGAAGCTTTCTTT. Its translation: CASSLTDRGFSNTEAFF. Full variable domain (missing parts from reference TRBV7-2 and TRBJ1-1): GAGVSQSPSNKVTEKGKDVELRCDPISGHTALYWYRQSLGQGLEFLIYFQGNSAPDKSGLPSDRFSAERTGGSVSTLTIQRTQQEDSAVYLCASSLTDRGFSNTEAFFGQGTRLTVV.

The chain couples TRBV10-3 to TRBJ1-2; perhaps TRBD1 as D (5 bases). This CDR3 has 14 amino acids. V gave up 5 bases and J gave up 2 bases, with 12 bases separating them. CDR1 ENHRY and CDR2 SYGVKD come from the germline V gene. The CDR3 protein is CAISYGTDNYGYTF. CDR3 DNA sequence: TGTGCCATCAGTTATGGGACGGACAACTATGGCTACACCTTC.

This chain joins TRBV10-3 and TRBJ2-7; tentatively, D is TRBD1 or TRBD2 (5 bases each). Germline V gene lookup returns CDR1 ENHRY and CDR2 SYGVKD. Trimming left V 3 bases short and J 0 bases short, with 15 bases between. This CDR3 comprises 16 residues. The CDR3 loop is CAISDFRQRNSYEQYF. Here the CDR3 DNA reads TGTGCCATCAGTGACTTTCGACAGCGGAACTCCTACGAGCAGTACTTC.